Here is one T cell receptor beta chain with its context. Its target is not known. This entry is derived from a study of beta chain features in type 1 diabetes. Expressed TCRB transcripts got sequenced, as all isolated RNA was reverse transcribed. Measured with immunoSEQ multiplex PCR; TCRdb has only the in-frame clones, and not every one. The profile shows more than 150,000 clones, about 9.1% of them singletons. Study-wide findings and caveats: Any PCR bias toward short templates would affect both groups alike. Relative to healthy donors, patients appeared to have naive, central memory and Treg TCRB repertoires that were more similar.

CDR3 length: 14 amino acids. CDR1 is LNHDA and CDR2 is SQIVND in the germline V gene (reference sequence). V was clipped by 6 bases and J by 3 bases; unmatched bases: 4. The receptor comes from a woman aged 18-29 years in good health. Sequencing input: central memory CD4+ T cells from blood. The chain carries TRBV19 and TRBJ1-5; 8 bases align to TRBD1. This CDR3 reads CASSQDRANQPQHF. CDR3 in DNA: TGTGCCAGTAGCCAGGACAGGGCCAATCAGCCCCAGCATTTT.